Listed here are 21 T cell receptor beta chains from one sample, sequenced in a study of T cells in women clearing cervical HPV infection. Assay: immunoSEQ multiplex PCR; the TCRdb copy retains only in-frame clones and omits some. This listing includes tens of thousands of clones. The sample consisted of blood buffy coat. The receptors come from a woman aged 18 to 75 with a cervical HPV16 infection that either progressed to CIN3+ or cleared (not recorded which).

CDR3 DNA (partial): TGTGCCAGCTCCCCCGGGACACCTTTGAAC. Its translation: CASSPGTPLN. The entire CDR3 sequence reads CASSPGTPLNYTF. The gene calls are TRBV6-2 or TRBV6-3 and TRBJ1-2; D is possibly TRBD1 (6 bases). The missing CDR3 end, 3 residues past where the read stops, is filled in from the germline J gene. Looked up from germline, CDR1 is MNHEY and CDR2 is SVGEGT. The CDR3 length is 13 residues.

Measured by frequency, this clone is medium-sized. The observed sequence ends 3 residues before the CDR3 terminus, with the missing tail filled in from the germline J gene. The chain recombines TRBV7-9 with TRBJ2-5; the D gene is possibly TRBD2 (5 bases). V lost 2 bases, J lost 4 bases, and 8 bases lay in between. The CDR3 has 13 residues. Germline-derived CDR1 and CDR2 are SEHNR and FQNEAQ (reference sequence). The sequenced part of the CDR3 DNA is TGTGCCAGCAGCTTATTTGAGGGAGAGACC. It encodes CASSLFEGET. The CDR3 in its entirety is CASSLFEGETQYF.

In regard to this clone: The sequenced fragment ends 3 residues before the CDR3 boundary, so the rest is inferred from the germline J gene. The chain combines TRBV10-3 with TRBJ2-2; unclear D gene. V lost 6 bases and J 9 bases, leaving 8 bases between the germline ends. The germline V gene has CDR1 ENHRY and CDR2 SYGVKD. The CDR3 spans 11 residues. Partial CDR3 DNA: TGTGCCATCAGGGCCCCCAGGGAG. Protein product: CAIRAPRE. In full, the CDR3 is CAIRAPRELFF.

On this clone itself: The missing CDR3 end, 3 residues past where the read stops, is filled in from the germline J gene. The chain couples TRBV7-8 to TRBJ1-2; D unresolved. The length of the CDR3 is 14 residues. Germline CDR1 and CDR2: SGHVS and FQNEAQ. Incomplete CDR3 DNA: TGTGCCAGCAGCTTTAGGCTGGAGAGCGACGAC. Translation: CASSFRLESDD. The CDR3 as a whole reads CASSFRLESDDYTF.

With regard to this clone: The read ends 3 residues before the CDR3 terminus; that terminus is restored from the germline J gene. V usage is TRBV7-8 and J usage is TRBJ2-5; D call uncertain. The length of the CDR3 is 13 residues. CDR1 is SGHVS, CDR2 FQNEAQ, per germline. V was clipped by 5 bases and J by 3 bases, with 10 bases between them. This CDR3 reads CASSLLREETQYF. CDR3 DNA (partial): TGTGCCAGCAGCCTCCTACGGGAAGAGACC.

With respect to this clone: The read ends 3 residues early relative to the CDR3; the germline J gene fills the gap. The chain employs TRBV5-1 and TRBJ1-4, with D possibly matching TRBD1 (5 bases). Per germline, CDR1 SGHRS and CDR2 YFSETQ. V gave up 0 bases and J gave up 2 bases, with 8 bases separating them. This CDR3 is 15 amino acids long. The CDR3 spells CASSLAGETNEKLFF. The CDR3 DNA, read in part, is TGCGCCAGCAGCTTGGCGGGGGAGACTAATGAAAAA.

Worth noting for this clone: The read gets to within 3 residues of the CDR3 end, and the germline J gene fills in the rest. This chain joins TRBV29-1 and TRBJ2-5; maybe TRBD2 (5 bases). Germline CDR1 SQVTM, CDR2 ANQGSEA. V shed 5 bases and J shed 1 base, with 14 bases lying between them. This CDR3 is 14 amino acids long. The CDR3 region is CSVRLARAQETQYF. CDR3 DNA (partial): TGCAGCGTTCGGCTAGCAAGGGCCCAAGAGACC.

A remark on this clone: The read finishes 3 residues shy of the CDR3 end, and the germline J gene is used to complete it. The chain couples TRBV10-1 to TRBJ1-5; no firm D call. V was shortened by 5 bases and J by 0 bases, with 17 bases between the two germline ends. Germline assignment: CDR1 WNHNN and CDR2 SYGVQD (reference sequence). This CDR3 contains 17 residues. CDR3 bases read: TGCGCCAGCAGTACTGCTACCTCAGACTATAGCAATCAGCCC. This gives the protein CASSTATSDYSNQP. The full CDR3 reads CASSTATSDYSNQPQHF.

Notes on this clone: The CDR3 end lies 3 residues beyond the end of the read and is filled in from the germline J gene. The chain combines TRBV16 with TRBJ2-3; D call uncertain. The CDR3 sequence is 15 residues long. Looked up from germline, CDR1 is KGHSY and CDR2 is FQNENV. CDR3 region: CASSQSTQMHQPQYF. The CDR3 DNA, read in part, is TGTGCCAGCAGCCAATCCACACAGATGCATCAGCCG.

The CDR3 sequence is CASSSGWDTQYF. CDR3 DNA (partial): TGTGCCAGCAGCTCCGGGTGGGATACG. This chain connects TRBV11-3 to TRBJ2-3; no clear D. The read falls 3 residues short of the CDR3 end, and the missing part is taken from the germline J gene. CDR3 size: 12 residues. The germline CDR1 and CDR2 sequences are SGHNT and YENEEA. V was cut by 4 bases and J by 6 bases, with 8 bases left in between.

With regard to this clone: The sequence runs out 3 residues before the end of the CDR3; the remainder is reconstructed from the germline J gene. The chain is built from TRBV30 and TRBJ2-3, with TRBD2 matching over 9 bases. The CDR3 is made up of 15 amino acids. From germline, CDR1 is GTSNPN and CDR2 SVGIG (reference sequence). The sequenced part of the CDR3 DNA is TGTGCCTGGAGTCCGCGGGGGGGTCGCAATCAGCCG. Protein product: CAWSPRGGRNQP. In full, the CDR3 is CAWSPRGGRNQPQYF.

Regarding this clone: The read finishes 3 residues shy of the CDR3 end, and the germline J gene is used to complete it. The V gene is TRBV6-1, the J gene TRBJ2-3; 10 bases map to TRBD2. The junction had 0 bases not matched to a gene; V was cut back by 0 bases and J by 0 bases. Germline V gene sequence: CDR1 MNHNS, CDR2 SASEGT. The CDR3 covers 16 residues. The sequenced part of the CDR3 DNA is TGTGCCAGCAGTGAAGCAGCGGGAGGGAGCACAGATACG. Its protein is CASSEAAGGSTDT. The whole CDR3 region reads CASSEAAGGSTDTQYF.

Note on this clone: The read falls 3 residues short of the CDR3 end, and the missing part is taken from the germline J gene. The rearrangement links TRBV9 to TRBJ2-7; 8 nucleotides align to TRBD1. The CDR3 loop spans 15 amino acids. V trimming: 0 bases; J trimming: 2 bases; junction bases outside the gene matches: 4. Germline-derived CDR1 and CDR2 are SGDLS and YYNGEE. The CDR3 loop is CASSVGQGTPYEQYF. The part of the CDR3 DNA that was read is TGTGCCAGCAGCGTAGGACAGGGGACCCCCTACGAG.

For this clone: From the germline J gene comes the end of the CDR3, since the read stops 3 residues before it. The chain couples TRBV4-1 to TRBJ2-3; 8 positions agree with TRBD1. V was pared by 0 bases and J by 0 bases, with 5 bases of the junction left unmatched. Germline CDR1 and CDR2: MGHRA and YSYEKL. The CDR3 is 17 amino acids. CDR3 region: CASSQDRGQGSTDTQYF. Incomplete CDR3 DNA: TGCGCCAGCAGCCAAGACCGTGGACAGGGAAGCACAGATACG.

Concerning this clone itself: Read coverage stops 3 residues before the CDR3 terminus; the germline J gene supplies the remainder. The rearrangement links TRBV5-8 to TRBJ2-2; TRBD1 matches at 8 bases. The germline V gene has CDR1 SGHTS and CDR2 YDEGEE. V gave up 1 base and J gave up 5 bases; unmatched junction bases: 4. This CDR3 spans 15 amino acids. The chain's CDR3 is CASSLWDRLTGELFF. Incomplete CDR3 DNA: TGTGCCAGCAGCTTGTGGGACAGGCTGACCGGGGAG.

On this clone: The CDR3 goes on 3 residues after the read ends, and that part is filled in from the germline J gene. The J gene is TRBJ2-4, the V gene TRBV6-2 or TRBV6-3, with TRBD2 matching over 7 bases. CDR1 is MNHEY, CDR2 SVGEGT, per germline. The CDR3 contains 16 residues. The CDR3: CASNVPGGRANYGQYF. Partial CDR3 DNA: TGTGCCAGCAATGTTCCGGGGGGACGGGCTAACTATGGT.

Of note for this clone: The CDR3 is cut off 3 residues early in the read; its end comes from the germline J gene. V gene TRBV25-1 combines with J gene TRBJ2-7; 7 nucleotides align to TRBD2. Germline CDR1 is MGHDK and CDR2 is SYGVNS. CDR3 length: 14 residues. The V segment lost 1 base and the J segment 6 bases; nucleotides outside the gene matches: 6. The CDR3 DNA, read in part, is TGTGCCAGCAGTGAATCAGCGGGACGCGGCGAG. Protein sequence: CASSESAGRGE. The full CDR3 protein reads CASSESAGRGEQYF.

Regarding this clone: The read stops 3 residues short of the end of the CDR3; the missing end is completed from the germline J gene. This chain uses TRBV6-1 with TRBJ1-5; a possible D gene is TRBD1 (6 bases). This CDR3 region has 16 residues. Trimming stripped 0 bases from V and 0 bases from J, with 9 bases between. Germline V CDR1 and CDR2: MNHNS, SASEGT. The CDR3 loop is CASSEAGALSNQPQHF. CDR3 DNA, as far as it was read: TGTGCCAGCAGTGAAGCGGGGGCGCTTAGCAATCAGCCC.

Comment on this clone: The CDR3 end falls 3 residues outside the read, so it is completed with the germline J gene. The rearrangement uses TRBV20-1 and TRBJ1-2; D ambiguous. CDR1 DFQATT and CDR2 SNEGSKA come from the germline V gene (reference sequence). The V end lost 0 bases, the J end lost 6 bases, and 14 bases lay between the germline ends. This CDR3 has 14 amino acids. The sequenced CDR3 bases are TGCAGTGCTAGAGATAGGCAGGCCGGAGATGGC. Amino acids: CSARDRQAGDG. The whole CDR3 sequence reads CSARDRQAGDGYTF.

Note on this clone: The read stops 3 residues short of the end of the CDR3; the missing end is completed from the germline J gene. V is TRBV5-1 and J is TRBJ1-2; D is unresolved. The V gene lost 7 bases and the J gene lost 0 bases, with 16 bases spanning the gap. CDR1 SGHRS and CDR2 YFSETQ come from the germline V gene. The CDR3 has 15 amino acids. The CDR3 bases that were read are TGCGCCAGCTCGAACCCGCGGGATACTAACTATGGC. Protein product: CASSNPRDTNYG. The entire CDR3 reads CASSNPRDTNYGYTF.

Note on this clone: The read ends 3 residues before the CDR3 terminus; that terminus is restored from the germline J gene. The chain couples TRBV20-1 to TRBJ2-6; D may be TRBD1 (5 bases). V lost 4 bases and J lost 1, with 8 bases in between. The CDR3 consists of 14 residues. Germline loops: CDR1 DFQATT, CDR2 SNEGSKA (reference sequence). The CDR3 protein is CSAIQGSGANVLTF. CDR3 DNA, as far as it was read: TGCAGTGCTATTCAGGGATCTGGGGCCAACGTC.